Below are 21 T cell receptor beta chains sequenced from a single sample in a study of T cell responses to AZD1222 COVID-19 vaccine. This table comes from immunoSEQ multiplex PCR, and its TCRdb copy is limited to in-frame clones, with some not included. The data show about 140,000 clones, more than 75% seen once. Sequenced material: peripheral blood, taken 28 days after the second AZD1222 dose. The receptors stem from an adult who received the AZD1222 COVID-19 vaccine.

This clone was recorded a few times. The chain couples TRBV28 to TRBJ1-1; TRBD1 aligns across 7 bases. Germline loops: CDR1 MDHEN, CDR2 SYDVKM. V shed 11 bases and J 1 base; nucleotides not matched to a gene: 13. The CDR3 spans 15 residues. CDR3 bases: TGTGCCCACAGGGGTTACGGCGCCCGGAACACTGAAGCTTTCTTT. This gives the protein CAHRGYGARNTEAFF.

This rearrangement joins TRBV28 to TRBJ1-2; maybe TRBD1 (5 bases). The CDR3 spans 16 residues. Germline lookup yields CDR1 MDHEN and CDR2 SYDVKM. Trimming removed 3 bases from V and 8 bases from J, with 22 bases in between. The CDR3 loop reads CASSFSLARALWGYTF. CDR3 nucleotide sequence: TGTGCCAGCAGTTTTAGCCTCGCCAGGGCCCTTTGGGGCTACACCTTC.

This chain links TRBV2 with TRBJ2-1; D not certain. The CDR3 is 14 amino acids. Germline lookup yields CDR1 SNHLY and CDR2 FYNNEI. Trimming cost V 7 bases and J 0 bases, with 10 bases left between them. CDR3 loop: CASNTASSYNEQFF. DNA for the CDR3: TGTGCCAGCAATACAGCGAGCTCCTACAATGAGCAGTTCTTC.

The V and J genes are TRBV28 and TRBJ1-4, with 9 bases fitting TRBD1. Germline V gives CDR1 MDHEN, CDR2 SYDVKM. The CDR3 contains 14 residues. Trimming took 4 bases from V and 8 from J; bases not matched to a gene: 5. This chain's CDR3 is CASSSRDRDEKLFF. CDR3 nucleotides: TGTGCCAGCAGTTCCAGGGACAGGGACGAAAAACTGTTTTTT.

The rearrangement joins TRBV30 to TRBJ2-6; maybe TRBD1 (6 bases). Germline V CDR1 and CDR2: GTSNPN, SVGIG (reference sequence). CDR3 length equals 14 residues. V shed 4 bases and J shed 4 bases, with 11 bases lying between them. The CDR3 sequence is CAWTSGVGANVLTF. The CDR3 DNA is TGTGCCTGGACCTCAGGGGTCGGGGCCAACGTCCTGACTTTC.

This chain uses TRBV7-8 with TRBJ2-4, with 7 positions matching TRBD2. This CDR3 has 16 amino acids. V lost 2 bases to trimming and J lost 0 bases; unmatched junction nucleotides: 4. Germline V gene lookup returns CDR1 SGHVS and CDR2 FQNEAQ. Here the CDR3 reads CASSLSRELAKNIQYF. DNA of the CDR3: TGTGCCAGCAGCTTATCGCGGGAGTTAGCCAAAAACATTCAGTACTTC.

The V call is TRBV6-6, the J call TRBJ1-4; D is unresolved. The CDR3 is 12 residues long. Trimming removed 5 bases from V and 6 bases from J, with 7 bases in between. Germline V CDR1 and CDR2: MNHNY, SVGAGI (reference sequence). The CDR3 DNA follows: TGTGCCAGCAGTCTATTATATGAAAAACTGTTTTTT. Translating it yields CASSLLYEKLFF.

This sequence joins TRBV20-1 and TRBJ2-7; D may be TRBD1 (6 bases). Per the germline V gene, CDR1 is DFQATT and CDR2 is SNEGSKA (reference sequence). The CDR3 loop spans 10 amino acids. The CDR3 DNA sequence: TGCAGCACAGGGCCCGACGAGCAGTACTTC. Protein: CSTGPDEQYF.

V and J are TRBV7-8 and TRBJ2-7; tentatively, D is TRBD2 (5 bases). Trimming took 10 bases from V and 0 from J, leaving 22 bases between them. This CDR3 comprises 16 residues. Looked up from germline, CDR1 is SGHVS and CDR2 is FQNEAQ. CDR3 in amino acids: CATQRAGPVSSYEQYF. The DNA of the CDR3 is TGTGCCACCCAGAGGGCAGGCCCGGTCTCCTCCTACGAGCAGTACTTC.

The chain couples TRBV2 to TRBJ1-6; D is perhaps TRBD1 (6 bases). CDR1 SNHLY and CDR2 FYNNEI come from the germline V gene. V was trimmed by 3 bases and J by 8 bases, leaving 14 bases between them. CDR3 length: 15 amino acids. CDR3 DNA: TGTGCCAGCAGTGATGGGGACACCCGTCATTCACCCCTCCACTTT. The encoded protein is CASSDGDTRHSPLHF.

The gene calls are TRBV12-3 or TRBV12-4 and TRBJ2-5; D is unresolved. The CDR3 contains 13 residues. V was cut by 3 bases and J by 2 bases, with 7 bases left in between. The CDR3 loop is CASSFFTQETQYF. The CDR3 nucleotides are TGTGCCAGCAGTTTCTTCACACAAGAGACCCAGTACTTC.

The CDR3 here is CASNGEPGNYGYTF. The CDR3 bases are TGTGCCAGCAACGGGGAGCCGGGAAACTATGGCTACACCTTC. The J gene is TRBJ1-2, the V gene TRBV2; D remains ambiguous. Per germline, CDR1 SNHLY and CDR2 FYNNEI. The CDR3 totals 14 residues. The V end lost 7 bases, the J end lost 2 bases, and 14 bases lay between the germline ends.

The rearrangement links TRBV4-3 to TRBJ1-2; D possibly corresponds to TRBD1 (5 bases). Germline V gene sequence: CDR1 LGHNA, CDR2 YSLEER. The CDR3 spans 14 residues. The V gene lost 0 bases and the J gene lost 8 bases, with 13 bases spanning the gap. The CDR3 DNA reads as TGCGCCAGCAGCCAAGAACCGGGGCAGGGAGGCTACACCTTC. This translates into CASSQEPGQGGYTF.

Notes on this clone: A read error may account for a junction end that differs from germline. The rearrangement links TRBV19 to TRBJ2-2; 10 bases map to TRBD1. Germline V gene data show CDR1 as LNHDA and CDR2 as SQIVND (reference sequence). This CDR3 is 16 amino acids long. CDR3 coding DNA: TGTGCCAGTAGTCTAGACAGGGGGCTAGACACCGGGGAGCTGTTTTTT. Translation: CASSLDRGLDTGELFF.

This clone came up a few times. The genes are TRBV5-6 and TRBJ2-7; D is unresolved. CDR3 length: 15 amino acids. Germline V gives CDR1 SGHDT, CDR2 YYEEEE. The ends were cut back, 0 bases at V and 2 bases at J, with 12 bases in the middle. The CDR3 DNA sequence: TGTGCCAGCAGCTTGGGTACCAGGTTCGCCTACGAGCAGTACTTC. Translation gives CASSLGTRFAYEQYF.

This rearrangement joins TRBV19 to TRBJ2-1; 16 bases are shared with TRBD2. After removal of 6 bases from V and 6 bases from J, the junction contained 8 bases not matched to a gene. The CDR3 loop spans 17 amino acids. CDR1 is LNHDA, CDR2 SQIVND, per germline (reference sequence). The CDR3 coding sequence is TGTGCCAGTAGGGGACTAGCGGGAGGGCCGCCGGGCAATGAGCAGTTCTTC. Translating gives CASRGLAGGPPGNEQFF.

This clone was detected once. This sample also contains other DNA sequences that code for the same CDR3. CDR3 nucleotide sequence: TGTGCCAGCAGTTACTCGCGGGGCTACGAGCAGTACTTC. Its protein is CASSYSRGYEQYF. The V and J genes are TRBV6-5 and TRBJ2-7, with a possible D match to TRBD2 (6 bases). V gave up 0 bases and J gave up 3 bases, with 6 bases separating them. This CDR3 spans 13 amino acids. Germline assignment: CDR1 MNHEY and CDR2 SVGAGI.

The chain employs TRBV6-6 and TRBJ2-7; 11 bases match TRBD2. The CDR3 is made up of 20 amino acids. Trimming removed 6 bases from V and 4 bases from J; junction bases left unmatched: 23. Germline V gene sequence: CDR1 MNHNY, CDR2 SVGAGI (reference sequence). The CDR3 bases are TGTGCCAGCAGCCGTAGCCCCCTACTAGCGGGAGACCCCTTGGGGTACGAGCAGTACTTC. This gives the protein CASSRSPLLAGDPLGYEQYF.

The V call is TRBV5-8, the J call TRBJ1-6; 7 positions agree with TRBD1. Germline lookup yields CDR1 SGHTS and CDR2 YDEGEE. This CDR3 region has 16 residues. V was clipped by 5 bases and J by 7 bases; unmatched bases: 12. The CDR3 DNA reads TGTGCCAGCAGTCTCGGGAATCCGGGACAGAATTCACCCCTCCACTTT. Residues: CASSLGNPGQNSPLHF.

V usage is TRBV10-1 and J usage is TRBJ2-7; perhaps TRBD1 as D (5 bases). V was pared by 0 bases and J by 6 bases, with 15 bases between. CDR1 is WNHNN and CDR2 is SYGVQD in the germline V gene (reference sequence). The CDR3 extends over 15 amino acids. The DNA of the CDR3 is TGCGCCAGCAGTGAGTCCCGTGGCCAGGGCGGCGAGCAGTACTTC. Amino acids: CASSESRGQGGEQYF.

V gene TRBV5-1 combines with J gene TRBJ1-1; D remains ambiguous. CDR3 length equals 15 residues. V gave up 4 bases and J gave up 10 bases, with 23 bases separating them. The germline V gene encodes CDR1 SGHRS and CDR2 YFSETQ. DNA for the CDR3: TGCGCCAGCAGCCCCTGGTCGGAAAGAAATAAAGTAGCTTTCTTT. Protein: CASSPWSERNKVAFF.